This section outlines one TCR beta chain sequence together with its context. Its antigen is not known. This sample was taken from a study of cytomegalovirus exposure and HLA in healthy donors. Study observations and caveats: Indistinguishable V segments such as TRBV6-2 and TRBV6-3 were excluded.

There are 14 residues in the CDR3. Germline lookup yields CDR1 SGDLS and CDR2 YYNGEE. Deletions cut 1 base from V and 6 bases from J, with 11 bases between. PCR amplification relied on 60 Vbeta primers (plus 13 Jbeta primers). TCRdb keeps only in-frame clones here, not all; method: immunoSEQ multiplex PCR. The sample lists 150,000 to 200,000 clones, about 70% occurring once. V gene TRBV9 combines with J gene TRBJ2-1, with D possibly matching TRBD1 (5 bases). Sample: PBMCs. This TCR was sampled from a man aged 30 to 45 in good health and CMV-seropositive. The CDR3, as DNA: TGTGCCAGCAGCGTACAGGGTTTCGGCAATGAGCAGTTCTTC. The encoded protein is CASSVQGFGNEQFF. The full variable domain, its missing parts supplied by reference TRBV9 and TRBJ2-1, is DSGVTQTPKHLITATGQRVTLRCSPRSGDLSVYWYQQSLDQGLQFLIQYYNGEERAKGNILERFSAQQFPDLHSELNLSSLELGDSALYFCASSVQGFGNEQFFGPGTRLTVL.